The 2 T cell receptor beta chains below were found in one sample sequenced in a study of T cell repertoires in cytomegalovirus infection. Each CDR3 protein gets one entry after TCRdb re-called the reads with MiXCR. This sample has 500,000 or so distinct CDR3 sequences; approximately 15% occur once, and the top ten carry 24%. Sequenced input: CD8+ T cells from PBMCs. The receptors originated from a human donor in good health (CMV status not recorded). Some clones in this sample may be carry-over from other donors' samples.

This clonotype appeared a few times. V and J are TRBV4-1 and TRBJ2-2; 8 positions match TRBD2. With 4 bases clipped from V and 0 bases from J, the junction kept 19 bases outside the gene matches. The CDR3 is made up of 21 amino acids. Germline CDR1 MGHRA, CDR2 YSYEKL. The CDR3 sequence: CASSRVPSGGSGTSNTGELFF. DNA for the CDR3: TGCGCCAGCAGCCGAGTCCCCTCGGGGGGTAGCGGGACCTCGAACACCGGGGAGCTGTTTTTT.

In nucleotides, the CDR3 is TGTGCCAGCAGTTTATTGGGGGACAGAGCCTACGAGCAGTACTTC. It specifies CASSLLGDRAYEQYF. The chain uses TRBV27 and TRBJ2-7, with TRBD1 matching over 7 bases. CDR3 length: 15 amino acids. V lost 1 base, J lost 2 bases, and 5 bases stayed unmatched. From germline, CDR1 is MNHEY and CDR2 SMNVEV (reference sequence).